This is a list of T cell receptor beta chains from one sample in a study of CD8+ T cells in alopecia areata. Data came from immunoSEQ multiplex PCR; TCRdb stores just in-frame clones and leaves some out. The table includes about 210,000 clones, around two fifths detected once. Sequencing was performed on CD4+ T cells sorted from blood, taken at roughly week 38, from a patient treated with tofacitinib. These receptors were collected from a human donor with alopecia areata. Each CDR3 is given with its conserved first and last residue. A D gene is named only where the DNA matches it firmly. Clone size is shown for a subset of rows, as once, few, many or a class of expanded clone.

d_call: .; clone_size: few; j_call: TRBJ2-1; v_call: TRBV7-2; cdr3_aa: CASSLGGSSSYNEQFF; cdr3_nt: TGTGCCAGCAGCTTAGGGGGGTCCAGCTCCTACAATGAGCAGTTCTTC
d_call: .; clone_size: few; j_call: TRBJ1-2; v_call: TRBV5-4; cdr3_aa: CASVLDGGGTYGYTF; cdr3_nt: TGTGCCAGCGTCTTGGACGGAGGGGGTACCTATGGCTACACCTTC
d_call: .; clone_size: .; j_call: TRBJ2-5; v_call: TRBV20-1; cdr3_aa: CSAPLGETQYF; cdr3_nt: TGCAGTGCCCCACTCGGAGAGACCCAGTACTTC
d_call: TRBD2; clone_size: .; j_call: TRBJ2-2; v_call: TRBV5-1; cdr3_aa: CASSLALAGGTGELFF; cdr3_nt: TGCGCCAGCAGCTTAGCCCTAGCGGGAGGAACCGGGGAGCTGTTTTTT
d_call: TRBD2; clone_size: .; j_call: TRBJ2-1; v_call: TRBV7-2; cdr3_aa: CASSFRTSGRGAEQFF; cdr3_nt: TGTGCCAGCAGCTTCCGGACTAGCGGGAGAGGGGCAGAGCAGTTCTTC
d_call: .; clone_size: few; j_call: TRBJ2-7; v_call: TRBV5-1; cdr3_aa: CASSLAPGTYEQYF; cdr3_nt: TGCGCCAGCAGCTTGGCACCGGGGACATACGAGCAGTACTTC
d_call: TRBD2; clone_size: few; j_call: TRBJ2-7; v_call: TRBV4-2; cdr3_aa: CASSLAGSSYEQYF; cdr3_nt: TGTGCCAGCAGCCTAGCGGGATCCTCCTACGAGCAGTACTTC
d_call: TRBD1; clone_size: .; j_call: TRBJ1-1; v_call: TRBV29-1; cdr3_aa: CSVRQGPQEREAFF; cdr3_nt: TGCAGCGTCAGACAGGGACCCCAGGAGCGGGAAGCTTTCTTT
d_call: TRBD2; clone_size: .; j_call: TRBJ2-1; v_call: TRBV7-2; cdr3_aa: CASGLAGTYNEQFF; cdr3_nt: TGTGCCAGCGGGCTAGCGGGAACCTACAATGAGCAGTTCTTC
d_call: .; clone_size: .; j_call: TRBJ2-5; v_call: TRBV9; cdr3_aa: CASSSSLPWAGETQYF; cdr3_nt: TGTGCCAGCAGCAGCTCCCTGCCCTGGGCGGGAGAGACCCAGTACTTC
d_call: .; clone_size: few; j_call: TRBJ1-2; v_call: TRBV6-5; cdr3_aa: CASRLIEGSYTF; cdr3_nt: TGTGCCAGCAGATTGATCGAGGGCAGCTACACCTTC
d_call: TRBD1; clone_size: once; j_call: TRBJ1-2; v_call: TRBV7-9; cdr3_aa: CASSQQGYYGYTF; cdr3_nt: TGTGCCAGCAGCCAACAGGGGTACTATGGCTACACCTTC
d_call: .; clone_size: few; j_call: TRBJ1-5; v_call: TRBV7-9; cdr3_aa: CASSSDRSNQPQHF; cdr3_nt: TGTGCCAGCAGCTCCGACAGGAGCAATCAGCCCCAGCATTTT
d_call: TRBD1; clone_size: .; j_call: TRBJ2-3; v_call: TRBV4-2; cdr3_aa: CASSLYRGQGTDTQYF; cdr3_nt: TGTGCCAGCAGCCTGTACAGGGGGCAGGGCACAGATACGCAGTATTTT
d_call: .; clone_size: many; j_call: TRBJ2-7; v_call: TRBV7-9; cdr3_aa: CASSLAPGVFIYEQYF; cdr3_nt: TGTGCCAGCAGCTTAGCGCCGGGGGTGTTCATCTACGAGCAGTACTTC
d_call: .; clone_size: few; j_call: TRBJ2-7; v_call: TRBV14; cdr3_aa: CASSLGTGEQYF; cdr3_nt: TGTGCCAGCAGCCTTGGGACGGGCGAGCAGTACTTC
d_call: TRBD1; clone_size: .; j_call: TRBJ2-7; v_call: TRBV5-1; cdr3_aa: CASSLFGTGDYEQYF; cdr3_nt: TGCGCCAGCAGCTTGTTCGGGACAGGGGATTACGAGCAGTACTTC
d_call: .; clone_size: .; j_call: TRBJ2-2; v_call: TRBV7-9; cdr3_aa: CAHVRPGDTGELFF; cdr3_nt: TGTGCCCACGTTAGGCCAGGGGACACCGGGGAGCTGTTTTTT
d_call: TRBD2; clone_size: .; j_call: TRBJ2-1; v_call: TRBV19; cdr3_aa: CASSMLAGDNEQFF; cdr3_nt: TGTGCCAGTAGTATGCTAGCGGGAGACAATGAGCAGTTCTTC
d_call: .; clone_size: .; j_call: TRBJ2-1; v_call: TRBV29-1; cdr3_aa: CSVKGWNEQFF; cdr3_nt: TGCAGCGTTAAGGGATGGAATGAGCAGTTCTTC
d_call: TRBD1; clone_size: .; j_call: TRBJ2-5; v_call: TRBV18; cdr3_aa: CASSPGQGIETQYF; cdr3_nt: TGTGCCAGCTCACCGGGACAGGGGATAGAGACCCAGTACTTC
d_call: .; clone_size: few; j_call: TRBJ2-1; v_call: TRBV7-8; cdr3_aa: CASSKRYYNEQFF; cdr3_nt: TGTGCCAGCAGCAAGAGATACTACAATGAGCAGTTCTTC
d_call: .; clone_size: .; j_call: TRBJ2-3; v_call: TRBV5-1; cdr3_aa: CASSLLGDTDTQYF; cdr3_nt: TGCGCCAGCAGCTTGTTGGGCGACACAGATACGCAGTATTTT
d_call: TRBD1; clone_size: few; j_call: TRBJ2-6; v_call: TRBV5-8; cdr3_aa: CASSLVGGHSGANVLTF; cdr3_nt: TGTGCCAGCAGCTTGGTAGGGGGCCACTCTGGGGCCAACGTCCTGACTTTC
d_call: TRBD1; clone_size: few; j_call: TRBJ1-5; v_call: TRBV14; cdr3_aa: CASSQGQGSRQHF; cdr3_nt: TGTGCCAGCAGCCAAGGACAGGGAAGCAGGCAGCATTTT
d_call: TRBD2; clone_size: .; j_call: TRBJ2-1; v_call: TRBV14; cdr3_aa: CASSQLTSGSRYEQFF; cdr3_nt: TGTGCCAGCAGCCAATTGACTAGCGGGAGTCGCTATGAGCAGTTCTTC
d_call: .; clone_size: .; j_call: TRBJ1-2; v_call: TRBV5-1; cdr3_aa: CASSLGGSANYGYTF; cdr3_nt: TGCGCCAGCAGCTTGGGAGGGAGTGCCAACTATGGCTACACCTTC
d_call: .; clone_size: .; j_call: TRBJ1-1; v_call: TRBV30; cdr3_aa: CAWTAEQSEAFF; cdr3_nt: TGTGCCTGGACTGCAGAGCAGTCTGAAGCTTTCTTT
d_call: .; clone_size: .; j_call: TRBJ2-5; v_call: TRBV7-2; cdr3_aa: CASSLVRIQETQYF; cdr3_nt: TGTGCCAGCAGCTTAGTCAGGATCCAAGAGACCCAGTACTTC
d_call: TRBD1; clone_size: .; j_call: TRBJ2-5; v_call: TRBV29-1; cdr3_aa: CSLDRNQETQYF; cdr3_nt: TGCAGCTTGGACAGGAACCAAGAGACCCAGTACTTC
d_call: .; clone_size: .; j_call: TRBJ2-5; v_call: TRBV7-2; cdr3_aa: CASSYSGGETQYF; cdr3_nt: TGTGCCAGCAGCTACTCAGGAGGGGAGACCCAGTACTTC
d_call: .; clone_size: few; j_call: TRBJ2-5; v_call: TRBV18; cdr3_aa: CASSRSQETQYF; cdr3_nt: TGTGCCAGCTCACGAAGTCAAGAGACCCAGTACTTC
d_call: TRBD2; clone_size: .; j_call: TRBJ2-3; v_call: TRBV7-3; cdr3_aa: CASSSGTSYTDTQYF; cdr3_nt: TGTGCCAGCAGCTCAGGGACTAGCTATACAGATACGCAGTATTTT
d_call: .; clone_size: .; j_call: TRBJ1-3; v_call: TRBV27; cdr3_aa: CASSLTRNPPGNTIYF; cdr3_nt: TGTGCCAGCAGTTTAACCAGGAACCCGCCAGGAAACACCATATATTTT
d_call: .; clone_size: few; j_call: TRBJ1-1; v_call: TRBV7-2; cdr3_aa: CASSLLFAEAFF; cdr3_nt: TGTGCCAGCAGCTTATTGTTTGCTGAAGCTTTCTTT
d_call: .; clone_size: .; j_call: TRBJ2-7; v_call: TRBV6-5; cdr3_aa: CASSLILNEQYF; cdr3_nt: TGTGCCAGCAGTCTGATCCTCAACGAGCAGTACTTC
d_call: .; clone_size: .; j_call: TRBJ2-7; v_call: TRBV6-5; cdr3_aa: CASGRRHEQYF; cdr3_nt: TGTGCCAGCGGGCGCCGCCACGAGCAGTACTTC
d_call: TRBD1; clone_size: medium-sized; j_call: TRBJ2-4; v_call: TRBV11-2; cdr3_aa: CASSRDRVGTKNIQYF; cdr3_nt: TGTGCCAGCAGCCGCGACAGGGTGGGGACCAAAAACATTCAGTACTTC
d_call: .; clone_size: few; j_call: TRBJ1-5; v_call: TRBV6-6; cdr3_aa: CASSLRGNQPQHF; cdr3_nt: TGTGCCAGCAGCCTGCGGGGCAATCAGCCCCAGCATTTT
d_call: .; clone_size: .; j_call: TRBJ2-1; v_call: TRBV5-1; cdr3_aa: CASSLWTDDSYNEQFF; cdr3_nt: TGCGCCAGCAGCCTGTGGACTGACGACTCCTACAATGAGCAGTTCTTC
d_call: .; clone_size: .; j_call: TRBJ1-5; v_call: TRBV4-1; cdr3_aa: CASSQEGGNNQPQHF; cdr3_nt: TGCGCCAGCAGCCAAGAGGGAGGGAACAATCAGCCCCAGCATTTT
d_call: TRBD2; clone_size: few; j_call: TRBJ2-2; v_call: TRBV29-1; cdr3_aa: CSAPTSGRKSGELFF; cdr3_nt: TGCAGCGCCCCCACTAGCGGTAGAAAATCCGGGGAGCTGTTTTTT
d_call: TRBD2; clone_size: .; j_call: TRBJ2-3; v_call: TRBV30; cdr3_aa: CAWSVLAGGTDTQYF; cdr3_nt: TGTGCCTGGAGTGTACTAGCGGGAGGCACAGATACGCAGTATTTT
d_call: TRBD2; clone_size: .; j_call: TRBJ2-2; v_call: TRBV7-3; cdr3_aa: CASSLYASGTTNTGELFF; cdr3_nt: TGTGCCAGCAGCTTATATGCTAGCGGGACTACTAACACCGGGGAGCTGTTTTTT
d_call: TRBD2; clone_size: .; j_call: TRBJ2-7; v_call: TRBV29-1; cdr3_aa: CSVGTSGGYEQYF; cdr3_nt: TGCAGCGTAGGGACTAGCGGGGGCTACGAGCAGTACTTC